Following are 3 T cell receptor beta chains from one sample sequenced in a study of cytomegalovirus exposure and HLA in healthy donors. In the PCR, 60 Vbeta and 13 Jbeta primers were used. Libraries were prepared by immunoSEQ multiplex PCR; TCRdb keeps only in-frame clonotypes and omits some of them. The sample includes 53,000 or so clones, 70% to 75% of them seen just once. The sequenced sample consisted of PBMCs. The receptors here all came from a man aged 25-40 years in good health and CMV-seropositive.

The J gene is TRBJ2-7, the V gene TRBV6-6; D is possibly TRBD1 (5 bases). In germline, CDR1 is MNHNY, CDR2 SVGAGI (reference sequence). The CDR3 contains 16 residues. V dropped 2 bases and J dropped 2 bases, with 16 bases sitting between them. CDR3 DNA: TGTGCCAGCAGTTACCCACAGAGCAGGGCCACCTACGAGCAGTACTTC. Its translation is CASSYPQSRATYEQYF.

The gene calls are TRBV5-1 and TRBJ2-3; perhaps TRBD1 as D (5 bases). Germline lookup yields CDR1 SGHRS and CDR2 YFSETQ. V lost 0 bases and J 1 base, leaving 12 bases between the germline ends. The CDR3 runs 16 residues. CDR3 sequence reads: CASSLGARVGTDTQYF. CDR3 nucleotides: TGCGCCAGCAGCTTGGGTGCCAGGGTGGGCACAGATACGCAGTATTTT.

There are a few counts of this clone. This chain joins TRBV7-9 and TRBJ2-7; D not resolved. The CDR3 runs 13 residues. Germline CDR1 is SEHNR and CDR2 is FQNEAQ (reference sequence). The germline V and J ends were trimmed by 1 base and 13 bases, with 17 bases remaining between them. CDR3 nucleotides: TGTGCCAGCAGCTTAGGGGCAGGTGATACAGTATACTTC. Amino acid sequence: CASSLGAGDTVYF.